This TCR beta chain was captured by sequencing in a study of OX40 agonist ivuxolimab in advanced cancers. Sequencing used immunoSEQ multiplex PCR; TCRdb keeps in-frame clones, though not all of them. In the table there are roughly 50,000 clones, 80% to 95% of which are singletons. Germline V lookup: CDR1 MNHEY, CDR2 SVGAGI. The CDR3 runs to 14 residues. Trimming took off 5 bases at V and 4 bases at J, with 14 bases between the two ends. Baseline, cycle 4 day 1, and cycle 7 day 1 were the blood sampling points. This specimen consisted of CD4+ or CD8+ T cells sorted from blood, obtained in a trial of the OX40 agonist ivuxolimab. This receptor was obtained from an adult with an advanced solid tumor such as melanoma, head and neck, liver or kidney cancer. This chain uses TRBV6-5 with TRBJ1-1; the D gene is possibly TRBD1 (5 bases). Written as DNA, the CDR3 is TGTGCCAGCAGTGACCGGGGGAGTAGCACTGAAGCTTTCTTT. This translates into CASSDRGSSTEAFF.